This TCR beta chain was identified during a study of radiation and T cells in renal cell carcinoma. Study-level points and caveats: No pretreatment tumor biopsies were available for baseline clonotypes. Top tumor clonotypes rose in blood 2 weeks post-radiation, then contracted.

The CDR3 is made up of 14 amino acids. Germline V lookup: CDR1 SGHKS, CDR2 YYEKEE (reference sequence). V lost 4 bases and J lost 4, with 14 bases in between. The sample's time point: blood 4 weeks post-SBRT, at nephrectomy. Regarding treatment: 15 Gy SBRT to primary tumor, nephrectomy 4 weeks later. Nephrectomy followed 15 Gy stereotactic body radiation by 4 weeks. Radiation-treated patients gave blood at baseline, week 2 and week 4. Here immunoSEQ multiplex PCR was the method, and the copy in TCRdb shows in-frame clones only, minus some. The sample yields 25,000 to 40,000 clones, 65% to 85% seen once. With respect to this clone: Its antigen is not identified.

The chain employs TRBV5-5 and TRBJ1-1; D not certain. Here the sequenced sample was blood, taken from a patient whose treatment included radiotherapy and nephrectomy. The receptor's source is a man in his sixties with renal cell carcinoma. CDR3 loop: CASSGATGATEAFF. In nucleotides, the CDR3 is TGTGCCAGCAGCGGAGCGACCGGTGCCACTGAAGCTTTCTTT.